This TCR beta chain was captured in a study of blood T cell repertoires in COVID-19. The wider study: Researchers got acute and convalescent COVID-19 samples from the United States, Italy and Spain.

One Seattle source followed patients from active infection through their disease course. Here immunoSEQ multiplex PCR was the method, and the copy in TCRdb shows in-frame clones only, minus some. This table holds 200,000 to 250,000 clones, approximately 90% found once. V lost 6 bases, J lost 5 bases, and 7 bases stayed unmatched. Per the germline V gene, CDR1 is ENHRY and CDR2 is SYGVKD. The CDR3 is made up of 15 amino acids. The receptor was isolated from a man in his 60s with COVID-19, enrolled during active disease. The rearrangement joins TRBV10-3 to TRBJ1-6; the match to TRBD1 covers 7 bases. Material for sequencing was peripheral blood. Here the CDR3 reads CAIRKSGQNNSPLHF. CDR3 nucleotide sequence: TGTGCCATCAGGAAGTCGGGACAGAATAATTCACCCCTCCACTTT.